The TCR beta chain under discussion was sequenced for a study of T-cell memory formation after mild COVID-19. Study-wide context: TCR clusters showed largely donor specificity. Study-level points and caveats: Later expanders leaned toward CD4+, whereas clones contracting from day 15 to 85 were balanced CD4/CD8. Researchers found some responding clones in pre-infection memory, a sign that cross-reactive memory joined. Whether day 37 second-wave clones are SARS-CoV-2-specific was not confirmed.

There are a few counts of this clonotype. What it binds is unknown. TCRdb called the 5' RACE reads again in MiXCR, with one record for every CDR3 protein. The table has some 300,000 distinct CDR3 sequences, 20% to 25% seen once. Sequenced material: PBMCs or a T cell subset sorted from them (not recorded which). This TCR was sampled from a man younger than 30 who had mild COVID-19 (a few samples of this study predate the infection). Cell type and time point are not known.

The CDR3 DNA reads as TGTGCCAGCAGCCTCCTCGGGGGGCGAGAGACCCAGTACTTC. Amino acid sequence: CASSLLGGRETQYF. V gene TRBV5-4 combines with J gene TRBJ2-5; D is perhaps TRBD2 (7 bases). CDR1 is SGHNT and CDR2 is YYREEE in the germline V gene (reference sequence). This CDR3 region has 14 residues. V was trimmed by 4 bases and J by 4 bases, leaving 14 bases between them.